The source of this T cell receptor beta chain is a study of T cells of healthy individuals. Many counts were recorded for this clonotype. The CDR3 contains 14 residues. Germline assignment: CDR1 MNHEY and CDR2 SVGAGI. The junction had 2 bases not matched to a gene; V was cut back by 2 bases and J by 4 bases. One entry per CDR3 protein, called by TCRdb with MiXCR from the 5' RACE reads. The sample contains some 41,000 distinct CDR3 sequences, about 4.5% of which appear only once. The receptor's source is a human donor in good health. The chain has TRBV6-5 and TRBJ1-1; 9 positions agree with TRBD1. The CDR3 is CASSYRDRATEAFF. The CDR3 DNA reads as TGTGCCAGCAGTTACCGGGACAGGGCCACTGAAGCTTTCTTT.